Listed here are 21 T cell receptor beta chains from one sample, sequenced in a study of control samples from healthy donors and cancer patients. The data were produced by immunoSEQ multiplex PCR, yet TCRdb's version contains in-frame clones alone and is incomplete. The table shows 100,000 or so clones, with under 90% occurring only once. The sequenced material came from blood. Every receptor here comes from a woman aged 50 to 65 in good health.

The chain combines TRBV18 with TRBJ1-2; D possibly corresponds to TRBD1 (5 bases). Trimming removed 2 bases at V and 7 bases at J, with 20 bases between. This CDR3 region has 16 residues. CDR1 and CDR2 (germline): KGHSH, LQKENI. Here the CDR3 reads CASSPILLPGQFGYTF. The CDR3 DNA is TGTGCCAGCTCACCAATTCTTCTGCCAGGGCAATTTGGCTACACCTTC.

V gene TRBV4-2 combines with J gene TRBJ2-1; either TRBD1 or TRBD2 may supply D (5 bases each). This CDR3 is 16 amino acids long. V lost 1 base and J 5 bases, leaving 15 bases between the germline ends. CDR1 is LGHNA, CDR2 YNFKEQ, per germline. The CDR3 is CASSQGLGVRNNEQFF. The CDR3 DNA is TGTGCCAGCAGCCAAGGATTGGGGGTCCGGAACAATGAGCAGTTCTTC.

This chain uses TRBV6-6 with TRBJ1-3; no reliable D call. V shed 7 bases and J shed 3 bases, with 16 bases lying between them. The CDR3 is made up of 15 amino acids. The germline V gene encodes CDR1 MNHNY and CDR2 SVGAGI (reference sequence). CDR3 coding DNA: TGTGCCAGCACCCAGTTGGATCTTCTTGGAAACACCATATATTTT. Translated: CASTQLDLLGNTIYF.

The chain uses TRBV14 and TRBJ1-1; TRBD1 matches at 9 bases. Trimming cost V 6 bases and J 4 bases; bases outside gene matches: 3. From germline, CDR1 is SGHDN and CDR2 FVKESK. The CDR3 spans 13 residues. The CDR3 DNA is TGTGCCAGCAGAGGACAGGGGATCACTGAAGCTTTCTTT. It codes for CASRGQGITEAFF. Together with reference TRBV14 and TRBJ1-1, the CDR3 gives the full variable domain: EAGVTQFPSHSVIEKGQTVTLRCDPISGHDNLYWYRRVMGKEIKFLLHFVKESKQDESGMPNNRFLAERTGGTYSTLKVQPAELEDSGVYFCASRGQGITEAFFGQGTRLTVV.

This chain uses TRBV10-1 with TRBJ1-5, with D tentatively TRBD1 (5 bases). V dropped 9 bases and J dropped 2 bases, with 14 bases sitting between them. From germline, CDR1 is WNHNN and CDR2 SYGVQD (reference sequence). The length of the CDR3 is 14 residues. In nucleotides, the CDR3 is TGCGCCAGACCGAATACAGGTTGCAATCAGCCCCAGCATTTT. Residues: CARPNTGCNQPQHF.

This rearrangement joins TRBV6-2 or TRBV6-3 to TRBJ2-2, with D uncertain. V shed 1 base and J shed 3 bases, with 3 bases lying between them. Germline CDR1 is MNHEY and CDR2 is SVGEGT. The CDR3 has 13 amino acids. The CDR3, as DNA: TGTGCCAGCAGTTACTACGACACCGGGGAGCTGTTTTTT. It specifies CASSYYDTGELFF.

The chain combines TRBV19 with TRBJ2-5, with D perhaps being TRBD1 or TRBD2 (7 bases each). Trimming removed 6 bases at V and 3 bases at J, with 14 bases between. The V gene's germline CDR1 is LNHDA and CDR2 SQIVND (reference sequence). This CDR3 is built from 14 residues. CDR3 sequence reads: CASSGGTDKETQYF. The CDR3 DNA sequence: TGTGCCAGTAGCGGGGGGACAGATAAAGAGACCCAGTACTTC.

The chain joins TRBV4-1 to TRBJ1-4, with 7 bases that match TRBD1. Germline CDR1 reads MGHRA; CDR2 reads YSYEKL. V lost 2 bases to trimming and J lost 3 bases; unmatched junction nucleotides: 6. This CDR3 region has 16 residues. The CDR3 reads CASSQSLQGSNEKLFF. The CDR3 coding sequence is TGCGCCAGCAGCCAAAGCCTACAGGGGTCTAATGAAAAACTGTTTTTT.

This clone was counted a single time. Here the CDR3 reads CASSLGWRTGESYEQYF. For the CDR3, the DNA is TGTGCCAGCAGCTTAGGTTGGCGGACAGGGGAGTCCTACGAGCAGTACTTC. The J gene is TRBJ2-7, the V gene TRBV11-2; 9 nucleotides line up with TRBD1. V lost 1 base and J lost 1; bases outside the gene matches: 8. The CDR3 length is 17 residues. Per the germline V gene, CDR1 is SGHAT and CDR2 is FQNNGV.

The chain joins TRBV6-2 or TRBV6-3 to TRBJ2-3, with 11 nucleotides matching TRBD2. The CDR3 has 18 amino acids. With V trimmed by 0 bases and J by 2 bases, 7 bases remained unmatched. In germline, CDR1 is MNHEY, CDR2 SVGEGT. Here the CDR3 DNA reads TGTGCCAGCAGTTACTCCAGGCTAGCGGGAGGCCCCACAGATACGCAGTATTTT. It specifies CASSYSRLAGGPTDTQYF.

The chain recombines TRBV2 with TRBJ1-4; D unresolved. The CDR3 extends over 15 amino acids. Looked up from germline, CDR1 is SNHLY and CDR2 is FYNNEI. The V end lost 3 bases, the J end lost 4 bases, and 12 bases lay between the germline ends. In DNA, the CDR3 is TGTGCCAGCAGTGAGAGGCGTACCCGTAATGAAAAACTGTTTTTT. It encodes CASSERRTRNEKLFF. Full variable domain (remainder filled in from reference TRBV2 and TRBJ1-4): EPEVTQTPSHQVTQMGQEVILRCVPISNHLYFYWYRQILGQKVEFLVSFYNNEISEKSEIFDDQFSVERPDGSNFTLKIRSTKLEDSAMYFCASSERRTRNEKLFFGSGTQLSVL.

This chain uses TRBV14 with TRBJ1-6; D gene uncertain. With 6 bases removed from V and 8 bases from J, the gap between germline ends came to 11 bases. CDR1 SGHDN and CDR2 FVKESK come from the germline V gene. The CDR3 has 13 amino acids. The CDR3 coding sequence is TGTGCCAGCAGTGGACGCTACGATTCACCCCTCCACTTT. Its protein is CASSGRYDSPLHF.

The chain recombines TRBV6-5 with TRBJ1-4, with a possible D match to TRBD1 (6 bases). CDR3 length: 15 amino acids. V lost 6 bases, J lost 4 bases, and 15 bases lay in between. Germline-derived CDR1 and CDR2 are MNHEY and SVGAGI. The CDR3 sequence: CASSLRDIGNEKLFF. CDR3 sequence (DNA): TGTGCCAGCAGCCTCCGGGACATCGGTAATGAAAAACTGTTTTTT.

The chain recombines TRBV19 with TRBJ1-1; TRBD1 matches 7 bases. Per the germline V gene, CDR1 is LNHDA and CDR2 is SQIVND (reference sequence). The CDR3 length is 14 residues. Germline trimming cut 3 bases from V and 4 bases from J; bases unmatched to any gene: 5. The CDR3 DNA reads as TGTGCCAGTAGTATCCACAGGGGAGGCACTGAAGCTTTCTTT. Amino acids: CASSIHRGGTEAFF. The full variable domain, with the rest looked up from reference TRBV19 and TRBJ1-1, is DGGITQSPKYLFRKEGQNVTLSCEQNLNHDAMYWYRQDPGQGLRLIYYSQIVNDFQKGDIAEGYSVSREKKESFPLTVTSAQKNPTAFYLCASSIHRGGTEAFFGQGTRLTVV.

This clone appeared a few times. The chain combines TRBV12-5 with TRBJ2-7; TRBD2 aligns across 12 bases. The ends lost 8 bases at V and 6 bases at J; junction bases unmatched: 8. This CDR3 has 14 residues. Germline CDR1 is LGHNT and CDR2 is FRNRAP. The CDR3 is CASSGLAGGSEQYF. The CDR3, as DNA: TGTGCTAGTAGCGGGCTAGCGGGAGGGTCCGAGCAGTACTTC. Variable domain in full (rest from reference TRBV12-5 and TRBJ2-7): DARVTQTPRHKVTEMGQEVTMRCQPILGHNTVFWYRQTMMQGLELLAYFRNRAPLDDSGMPKDRFSAEMPDATLATLKIQPSEPRDSAVYFCASSGLAGGSEQYFGPGTRLTVT.

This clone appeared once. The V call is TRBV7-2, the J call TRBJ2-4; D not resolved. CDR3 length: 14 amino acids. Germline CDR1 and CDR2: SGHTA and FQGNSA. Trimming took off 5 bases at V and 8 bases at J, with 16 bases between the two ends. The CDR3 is CASSTSEVRHIQYF. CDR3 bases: TGTGCCAGCAGCACATCAGAGGTCAGGCACATTCAGTACTTC.

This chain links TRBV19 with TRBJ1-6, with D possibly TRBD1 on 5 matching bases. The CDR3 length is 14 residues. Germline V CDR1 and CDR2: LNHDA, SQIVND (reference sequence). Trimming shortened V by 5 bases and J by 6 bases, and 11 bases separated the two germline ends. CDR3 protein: CASSGPGLNSPLHF. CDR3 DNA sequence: TGTGCCAGTAGTGGTCCGGGACTTAATTCACCCCTCCACTTT.

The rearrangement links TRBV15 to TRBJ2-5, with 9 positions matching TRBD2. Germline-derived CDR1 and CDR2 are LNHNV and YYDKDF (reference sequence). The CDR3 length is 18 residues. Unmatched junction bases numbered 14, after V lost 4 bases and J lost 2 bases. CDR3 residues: CATSTTRGFSGGQETQYF. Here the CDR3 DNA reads TGTGCCACCAGCACAACACGGGGTTTTAGCGGGGGACAAGAGACCCAGTACTTC.

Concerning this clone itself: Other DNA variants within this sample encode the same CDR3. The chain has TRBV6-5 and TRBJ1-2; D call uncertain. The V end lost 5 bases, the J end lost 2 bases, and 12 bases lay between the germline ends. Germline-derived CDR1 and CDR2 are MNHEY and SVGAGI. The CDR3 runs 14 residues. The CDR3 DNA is TGTGCCAGCAGTCCCCTGGGAGGGAACTATGGCTACACCTTC. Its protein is CASSPLGGNYGYTF.

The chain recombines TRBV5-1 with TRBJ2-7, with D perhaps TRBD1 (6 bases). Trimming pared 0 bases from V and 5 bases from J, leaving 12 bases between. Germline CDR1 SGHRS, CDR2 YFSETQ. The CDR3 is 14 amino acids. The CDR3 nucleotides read TGCGCCAGCAGCTTGGTCTCAGGGGTCCACGAGCAGTACTTC. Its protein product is CASSLVSGVHEQYF.

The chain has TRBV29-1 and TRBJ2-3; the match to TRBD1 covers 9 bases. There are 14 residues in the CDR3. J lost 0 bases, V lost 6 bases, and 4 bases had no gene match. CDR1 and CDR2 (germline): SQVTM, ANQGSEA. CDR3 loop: CSVPTGGSTDTQYF. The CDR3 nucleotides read TGCAGCGTACCGACAGGGGGTAGCACAGATACGCAGTATTTT.